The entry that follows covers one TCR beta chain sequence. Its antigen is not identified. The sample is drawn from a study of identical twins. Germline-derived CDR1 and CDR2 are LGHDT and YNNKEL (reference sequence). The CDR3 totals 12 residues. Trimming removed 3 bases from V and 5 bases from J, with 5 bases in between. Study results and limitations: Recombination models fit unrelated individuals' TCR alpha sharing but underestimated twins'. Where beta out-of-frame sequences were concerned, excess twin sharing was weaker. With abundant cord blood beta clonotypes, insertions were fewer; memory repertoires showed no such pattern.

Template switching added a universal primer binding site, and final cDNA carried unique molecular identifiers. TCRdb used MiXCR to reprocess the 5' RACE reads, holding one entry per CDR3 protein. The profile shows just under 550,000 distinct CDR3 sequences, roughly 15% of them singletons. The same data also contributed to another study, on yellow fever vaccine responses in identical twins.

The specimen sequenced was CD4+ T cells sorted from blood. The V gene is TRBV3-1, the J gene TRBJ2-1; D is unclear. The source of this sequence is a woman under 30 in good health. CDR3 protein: CASSHGDNEQFF. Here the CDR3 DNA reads TGTGCCAGCAGCCACGGAGACAATGAGCAGTTCTTC.